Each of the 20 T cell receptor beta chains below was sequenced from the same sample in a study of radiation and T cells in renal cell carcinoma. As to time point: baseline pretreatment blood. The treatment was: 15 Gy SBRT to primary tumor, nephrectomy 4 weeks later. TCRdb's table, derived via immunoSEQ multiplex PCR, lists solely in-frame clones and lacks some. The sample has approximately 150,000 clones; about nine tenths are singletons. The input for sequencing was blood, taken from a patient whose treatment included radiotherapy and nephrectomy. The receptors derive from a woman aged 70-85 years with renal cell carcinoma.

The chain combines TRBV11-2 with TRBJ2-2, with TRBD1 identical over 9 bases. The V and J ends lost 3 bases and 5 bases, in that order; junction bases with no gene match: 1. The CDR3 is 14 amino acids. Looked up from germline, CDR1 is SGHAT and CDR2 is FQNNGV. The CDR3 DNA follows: TGTGCCAGCAGCTTTGACAGGGGGACCGGGGAGCTGTTTTTT. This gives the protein CASSFDRGTGELFF.

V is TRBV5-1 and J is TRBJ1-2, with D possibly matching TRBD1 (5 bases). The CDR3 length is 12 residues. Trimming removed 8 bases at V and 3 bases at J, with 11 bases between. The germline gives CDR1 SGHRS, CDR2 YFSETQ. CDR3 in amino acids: CARDGGDYGYTF. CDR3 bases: TGCGCCAGGGACGGGGGTGACTATGGCTACACCTTC.

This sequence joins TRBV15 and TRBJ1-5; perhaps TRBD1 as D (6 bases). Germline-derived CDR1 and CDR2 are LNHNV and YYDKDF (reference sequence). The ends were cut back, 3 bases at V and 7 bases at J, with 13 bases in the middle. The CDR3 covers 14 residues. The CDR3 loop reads CATSRNRELQPQHF. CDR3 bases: TGTGCCACCAGCAGGAACAGGGAGTTGCAGCCCCAGCATTTT. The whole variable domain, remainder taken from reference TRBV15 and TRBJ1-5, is DAMVIQNPRYQVTQFGKPVTLSCSQTLNHNVMYWYQQKSSQAPKLLFHYYDKDFNNEADTPDNFQSRRPNTSFCFLDIRSPGLGDTAMYLCATSRNRELQPQHFGDGTRLSIL.

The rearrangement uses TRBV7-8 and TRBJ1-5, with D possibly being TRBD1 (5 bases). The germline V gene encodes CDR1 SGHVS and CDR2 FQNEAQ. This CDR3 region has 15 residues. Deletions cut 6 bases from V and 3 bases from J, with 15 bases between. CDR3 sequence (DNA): TGTGCCAGCAGACGTTACGAGGGGCACAATCAGCCCCAGCATTTT. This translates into CASRRYEGHNQPQHF. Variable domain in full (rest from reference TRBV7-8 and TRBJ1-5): GAGVSQSPRYKVAKRGQDVALRCDPISGHVSLFWYQQALGQGPEFLTYFQNEAQLDKSGLPSDRFFAERPEGSVSTLKIQRTQQEDSAVYLCASRRYEGHNQPQHFGDGTRLSIL.

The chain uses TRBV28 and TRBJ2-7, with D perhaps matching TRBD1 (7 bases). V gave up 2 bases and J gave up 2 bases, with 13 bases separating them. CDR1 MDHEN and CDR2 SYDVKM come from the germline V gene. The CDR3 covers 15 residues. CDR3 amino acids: CASSLAFRGAYEQYF. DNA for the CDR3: TGTGCCAGCAGTTTAGCGTTCAGGGGGGCCTACGAGCAGTACTTC.

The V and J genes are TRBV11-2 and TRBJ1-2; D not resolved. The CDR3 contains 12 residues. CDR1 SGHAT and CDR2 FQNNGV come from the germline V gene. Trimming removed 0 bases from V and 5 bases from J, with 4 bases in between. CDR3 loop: CASSLERYGYTF. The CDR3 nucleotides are TGTGCCAGCAGCTTAGAACGGTATGGCTACACCTTC.

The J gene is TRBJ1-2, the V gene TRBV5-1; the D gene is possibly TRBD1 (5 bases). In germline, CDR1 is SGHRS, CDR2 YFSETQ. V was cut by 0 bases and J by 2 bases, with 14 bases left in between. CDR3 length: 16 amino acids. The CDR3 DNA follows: TGCGCCAGCAGCTTGGGTTTTGGGGGAACCAACTATGGCTACACCTTC. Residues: CASSLGFGGTNYGYTF. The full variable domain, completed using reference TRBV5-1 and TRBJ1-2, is KAGVTQTPRYLIKTRGQQVTLSCSPISGHRSVSWYQQTPGQGLQFLFEYFSETQRNKGNFPGRFSGRQFSNSRSEMNVSTLELGDSALYLCASSLGFGGTNYGYTFGSGTRLTVV.

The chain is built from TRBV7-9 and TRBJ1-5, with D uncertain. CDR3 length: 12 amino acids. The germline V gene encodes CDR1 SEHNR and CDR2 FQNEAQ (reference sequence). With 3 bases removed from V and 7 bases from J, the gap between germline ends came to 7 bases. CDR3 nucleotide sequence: TGTGCCAGCAGCTTTACTAGCCAGCCCCAGCATTTT. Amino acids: CASSFTSQPQHF.

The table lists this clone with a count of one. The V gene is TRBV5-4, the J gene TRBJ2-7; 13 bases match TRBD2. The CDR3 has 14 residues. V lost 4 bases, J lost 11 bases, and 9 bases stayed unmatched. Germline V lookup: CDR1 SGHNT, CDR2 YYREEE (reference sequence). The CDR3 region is CASSTRTSGGTKYF. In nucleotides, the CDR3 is TGTGCCAGCAGCACCAGGACTAGCGGGGGTACTAAGTACTTC.

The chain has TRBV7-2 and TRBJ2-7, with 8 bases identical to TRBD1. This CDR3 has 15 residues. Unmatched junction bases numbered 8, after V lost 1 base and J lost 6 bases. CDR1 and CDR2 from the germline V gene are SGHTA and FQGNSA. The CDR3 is CASSLDPGTGPEQYF. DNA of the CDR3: TGTGCCAGCAGCTTAGACCCCGGGACAGGCCCCGAGCAGTACTTC.

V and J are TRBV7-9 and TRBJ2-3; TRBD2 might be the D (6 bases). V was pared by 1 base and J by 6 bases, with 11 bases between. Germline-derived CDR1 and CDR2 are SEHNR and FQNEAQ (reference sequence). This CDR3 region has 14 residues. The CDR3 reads CASSLETRADTQYF. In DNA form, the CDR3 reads TGTGCCAGCAGCTTAGAGACTAGAGCTGATACGCAGTATTTT. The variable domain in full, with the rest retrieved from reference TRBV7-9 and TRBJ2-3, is DTGVSQNPRHKITKRGQNVTFRCDPISEHNRLYWYRQTLGQGPEFLTYFQNEAQLEKSRLLSDRFSAERPKGSFSTLEIQRTEQGDSAMYLCASSLETRADTQYFGPGTRLTVL.

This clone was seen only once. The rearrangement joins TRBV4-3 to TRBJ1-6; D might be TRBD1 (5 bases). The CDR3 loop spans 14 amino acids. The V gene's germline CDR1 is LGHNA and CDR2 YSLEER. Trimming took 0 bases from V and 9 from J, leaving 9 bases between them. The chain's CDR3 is CASSQDTQGSPLHF. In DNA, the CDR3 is TGCGCCAGCAGCCAAGATACCCAGGGTTCACCCCTCCACTTT.

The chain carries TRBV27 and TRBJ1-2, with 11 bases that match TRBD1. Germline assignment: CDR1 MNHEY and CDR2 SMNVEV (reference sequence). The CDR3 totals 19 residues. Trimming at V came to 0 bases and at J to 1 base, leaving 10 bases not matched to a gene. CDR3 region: CASSLSRGTGGALNYGYTF. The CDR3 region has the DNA TGTGCCAGCAGTTTATCGAGAGGGACAGGGGGAGCGCTTAACTATGGCTACACCTTC.

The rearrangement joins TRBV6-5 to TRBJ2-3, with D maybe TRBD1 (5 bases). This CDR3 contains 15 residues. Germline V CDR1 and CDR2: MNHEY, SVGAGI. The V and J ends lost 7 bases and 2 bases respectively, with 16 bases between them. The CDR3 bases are TGTGCCAGCACCCTATCTGGACAAAACACAGATACGCAGTATTTT. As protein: CASTLSGQNTDTQYF.

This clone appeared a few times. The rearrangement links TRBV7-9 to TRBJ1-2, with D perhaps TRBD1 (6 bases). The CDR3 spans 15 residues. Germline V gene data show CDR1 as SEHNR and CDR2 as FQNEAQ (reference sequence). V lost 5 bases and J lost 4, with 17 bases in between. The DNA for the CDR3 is TGTGCCAGCAGCGAACTCCTAACAGGGATCTATGGCTACACCTTC. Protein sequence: CASSELLTGIYGYTF.

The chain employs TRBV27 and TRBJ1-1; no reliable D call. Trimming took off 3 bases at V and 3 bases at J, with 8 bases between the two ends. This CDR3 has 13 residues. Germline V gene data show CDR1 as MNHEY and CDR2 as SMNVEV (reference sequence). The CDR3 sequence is CASSFGLHTEAFF. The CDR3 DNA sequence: TGTGCCAGCAGTTTTGGGTTACACACTGAAGCTTTCTTT.

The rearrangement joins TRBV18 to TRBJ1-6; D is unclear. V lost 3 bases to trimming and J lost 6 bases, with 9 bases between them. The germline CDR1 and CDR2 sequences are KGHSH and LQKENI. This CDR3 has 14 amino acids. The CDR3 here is CASSPDAINSPLHF. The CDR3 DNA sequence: TGTGCCAGCTCACCGGACGCGATTAATTCACCCCTCCACTTT.

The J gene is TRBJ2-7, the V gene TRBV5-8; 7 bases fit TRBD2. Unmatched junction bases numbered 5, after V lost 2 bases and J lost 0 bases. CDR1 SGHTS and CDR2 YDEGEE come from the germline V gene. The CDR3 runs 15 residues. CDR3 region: CASSFPGGYSYEQYF. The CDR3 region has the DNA TGTGCCAGCAGCTTCCCCGGGGGGTACTCCTACGAGCAGTACTTC.

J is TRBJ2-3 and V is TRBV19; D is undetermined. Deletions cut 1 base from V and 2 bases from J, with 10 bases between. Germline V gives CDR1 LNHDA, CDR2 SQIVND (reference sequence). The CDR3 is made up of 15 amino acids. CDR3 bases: TGTGCCAGTAGTATAGTACTCGGGTACACAGATACGCAGTATTTT. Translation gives CASSIVLGYTDTQYF.

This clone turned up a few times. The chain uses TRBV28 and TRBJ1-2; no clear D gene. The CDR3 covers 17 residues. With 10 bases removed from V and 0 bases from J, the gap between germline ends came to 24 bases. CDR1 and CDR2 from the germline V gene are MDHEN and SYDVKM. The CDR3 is CATTNGDVYQTNYGYTF. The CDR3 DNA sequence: TGTGCCACCACCAACGGTGACGTATACCAAACTAACTATGGCTACACCTTC.